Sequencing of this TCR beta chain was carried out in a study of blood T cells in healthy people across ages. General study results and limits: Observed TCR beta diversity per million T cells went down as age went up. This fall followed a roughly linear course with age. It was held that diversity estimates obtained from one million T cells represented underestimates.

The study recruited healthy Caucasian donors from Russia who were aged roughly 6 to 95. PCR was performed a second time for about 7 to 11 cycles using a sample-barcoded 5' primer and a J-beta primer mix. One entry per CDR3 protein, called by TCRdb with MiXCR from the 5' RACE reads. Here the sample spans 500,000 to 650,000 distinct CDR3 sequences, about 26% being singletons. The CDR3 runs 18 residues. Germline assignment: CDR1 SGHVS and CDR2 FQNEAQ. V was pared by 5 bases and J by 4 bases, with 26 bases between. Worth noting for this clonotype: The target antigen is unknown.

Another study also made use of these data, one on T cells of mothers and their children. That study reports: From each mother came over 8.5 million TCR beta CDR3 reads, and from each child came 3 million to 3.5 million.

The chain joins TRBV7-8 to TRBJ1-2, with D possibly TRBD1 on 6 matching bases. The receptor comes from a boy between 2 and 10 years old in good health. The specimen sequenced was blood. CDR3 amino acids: CASSHPQQTGLGAYGYTF. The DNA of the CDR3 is TGTGCCAGCAGCCATCCACAACAAACAGGGCTCGGTGCCTATGGCTACACCTTC. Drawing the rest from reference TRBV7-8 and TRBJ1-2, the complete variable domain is GAGVSQSPRYKVAKRGQDVALRCDPISGHVSLFWYQQALGQGPEFLTYFQNEAQLDKSGLPSDRFFAERPEGSVSTLKIQRTQQEDSAVYLCASSHPQQTGLGAYGYTFGSGTRLTVV.